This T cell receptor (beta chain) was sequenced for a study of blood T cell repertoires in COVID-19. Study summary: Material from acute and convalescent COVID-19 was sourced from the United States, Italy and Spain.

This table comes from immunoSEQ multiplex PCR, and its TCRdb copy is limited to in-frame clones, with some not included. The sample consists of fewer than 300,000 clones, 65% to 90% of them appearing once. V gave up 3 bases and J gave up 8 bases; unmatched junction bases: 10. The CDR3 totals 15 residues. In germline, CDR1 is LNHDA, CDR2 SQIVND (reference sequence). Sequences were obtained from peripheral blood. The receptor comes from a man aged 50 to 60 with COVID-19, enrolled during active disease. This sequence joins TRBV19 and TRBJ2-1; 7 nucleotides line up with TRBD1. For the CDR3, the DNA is TGTGCCAGTAGTATGGGACAGTCAGGGGTATATGAGCAGTTCTTC. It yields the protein CASSMGQSGVYEQFF.